This TCR beta chain comes out of a study of cytomegalovirus exposure and HLA in healthy donors. The study's findings and limits: In a later analysis, V- and J-gene trimming of beta chains associated with a DCLRE1C missense variant, replicated independently.

V gave up 10 bases and J gave up 3 bases, with 15 bases separating them. Germline V gene sequence: CDR1 MDHEN, CDR2 SYDVKM. This CDR3 region has 13 residues. The PCR ran on 60 Vbeta and 13 Jbeta primers. Libraries were prepared by immunoSEQ multiplex PCR; TCRdb keeps only in-frame clonotypes and omits some of them. Here the sample spans 250,000 to 350,000 clones, roughly 85% being singletons. To note about this clone: Its antigen is not identified.

The chain is built from TRBV28 and TRBJ2-5, with D perhaps matching TRBD2 (5 bases). Source material: PBMCs. The sequence was obtained from a man aged 40-49 years in good health and CMV-seropositive. The chain's CDR3 is CATTSPGKETQYF. CDR3 bases: TGTGCCACAACCTCTCCGGGGAAAGAGACCCAGTACTTC.